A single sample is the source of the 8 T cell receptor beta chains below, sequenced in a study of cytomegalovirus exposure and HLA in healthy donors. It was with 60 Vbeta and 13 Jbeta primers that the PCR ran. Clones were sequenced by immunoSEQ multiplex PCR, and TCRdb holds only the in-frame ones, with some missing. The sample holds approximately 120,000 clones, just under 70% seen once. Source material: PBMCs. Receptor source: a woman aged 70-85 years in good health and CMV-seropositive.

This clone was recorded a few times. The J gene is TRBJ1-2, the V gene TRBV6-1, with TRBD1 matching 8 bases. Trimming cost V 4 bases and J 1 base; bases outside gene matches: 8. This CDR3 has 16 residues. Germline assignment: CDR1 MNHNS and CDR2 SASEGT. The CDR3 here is CASSGSGQAVNYGYTF. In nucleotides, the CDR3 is TGTGCCAGCAGTGGGTCGGGACAGGCCGTTAACTATGGCTACACCTTC.

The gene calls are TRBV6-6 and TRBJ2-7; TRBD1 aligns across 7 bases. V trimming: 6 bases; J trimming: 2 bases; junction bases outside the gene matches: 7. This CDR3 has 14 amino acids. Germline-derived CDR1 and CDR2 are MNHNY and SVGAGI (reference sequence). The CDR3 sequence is CASSDRAPTYEQYF. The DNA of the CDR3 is TGTGCCAGCAGCGACAGGGCCCCCACCTACGAGCAGTACTTC.

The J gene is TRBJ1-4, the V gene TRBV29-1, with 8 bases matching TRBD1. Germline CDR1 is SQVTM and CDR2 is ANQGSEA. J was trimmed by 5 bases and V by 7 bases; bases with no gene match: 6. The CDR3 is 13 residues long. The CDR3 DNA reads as TGCAGCGCTGAGGACAGGGCAAATGAAAAACTGTTTTTT. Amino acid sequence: CSAEDRANEKLFF.

As DNA, the CDR3 is TGTGCCAGCTCACCGACAGGGTCCGATGAAAAACTGTTTTTT. Translated, it gives CASSPTGSDEKLFF. The rearrangement links TRBV18 to TRBJ1-4; 7 positions agree with TRBD1. J lost 6 bases, V lost 3 bases, and 4 bases had no gene match. This CDR3 region has 14 residues. Germline CDR1 is KGHSH and CDR2 is LQKENI.

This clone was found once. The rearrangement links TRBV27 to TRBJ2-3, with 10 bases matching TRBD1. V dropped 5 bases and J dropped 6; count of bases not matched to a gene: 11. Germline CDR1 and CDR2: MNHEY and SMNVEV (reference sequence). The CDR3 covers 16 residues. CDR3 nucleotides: TGTGCCAGCAGTACCTACAGACAGGGGGCACCGGATACGCAGTATTTT. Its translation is CASSTYRQGAPDTQYF.

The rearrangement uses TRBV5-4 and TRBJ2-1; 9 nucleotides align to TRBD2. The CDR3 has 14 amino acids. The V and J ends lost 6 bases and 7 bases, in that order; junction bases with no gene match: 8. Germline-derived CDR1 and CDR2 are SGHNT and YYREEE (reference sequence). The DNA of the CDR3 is TGTGCCAGCAAGAGAGCGGGGGGACGGAATGAGCAGTTCTTC. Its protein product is CASKRAGGRNEQFF. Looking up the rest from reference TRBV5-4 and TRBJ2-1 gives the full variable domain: ETGVTQSPTHLIKTRGQQVTLRCSSQSGHNTVSWYQQALGQGPQFIFQYYREEENGRGNFPPRFSGLQFPNYSSELNVNALELDDSALYLCASKRAGGRNEQFFGPGTRLTVL.

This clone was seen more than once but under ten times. The DNA for the CDR3 is TGTGCCAGCAGGTTATACAATGAGCAGTTCTTC. Its translation: CASRLYNEQFF. V gene TRBV2 combines with J gene TRBJ2-1; D ambiguous. The CDR3 totals 11 residues. Deletions cut 6 bases from V and 4 bases from J, with 4 bases between. Per the germline V gene, CDR1 is SNHLY and CDR2 is FYNNEI.

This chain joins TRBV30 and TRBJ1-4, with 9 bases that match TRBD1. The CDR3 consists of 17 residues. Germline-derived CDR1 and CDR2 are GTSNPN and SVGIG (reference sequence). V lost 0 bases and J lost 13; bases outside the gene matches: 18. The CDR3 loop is CAWSVGGLGQGWRRLFF. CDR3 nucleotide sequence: TGTGCCTGGAGTGTGGGGGGCCTCGGACAGGGGTGGAGGAGACTGTTTTTT.